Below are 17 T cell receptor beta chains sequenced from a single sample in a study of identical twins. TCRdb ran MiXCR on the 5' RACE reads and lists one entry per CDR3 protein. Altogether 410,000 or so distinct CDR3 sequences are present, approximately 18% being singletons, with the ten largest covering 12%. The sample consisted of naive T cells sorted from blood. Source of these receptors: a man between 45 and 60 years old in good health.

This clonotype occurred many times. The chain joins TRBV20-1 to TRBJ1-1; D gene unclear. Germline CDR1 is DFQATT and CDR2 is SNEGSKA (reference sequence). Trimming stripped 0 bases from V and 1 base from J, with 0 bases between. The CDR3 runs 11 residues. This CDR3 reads CSARENTEAFF. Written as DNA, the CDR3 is TGCAGTGCTAGAGAGAACACTGAAGCTTTCTTT.

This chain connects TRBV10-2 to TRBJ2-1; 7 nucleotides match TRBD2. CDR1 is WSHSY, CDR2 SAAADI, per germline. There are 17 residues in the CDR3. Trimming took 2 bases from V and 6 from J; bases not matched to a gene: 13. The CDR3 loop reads CASSERGDGGFRNEQFF. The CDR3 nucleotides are TGCGCCAGCAGTGAGAGGGGCGACGGGGGGTTTCGCAATGAGCAGTTCTTC.

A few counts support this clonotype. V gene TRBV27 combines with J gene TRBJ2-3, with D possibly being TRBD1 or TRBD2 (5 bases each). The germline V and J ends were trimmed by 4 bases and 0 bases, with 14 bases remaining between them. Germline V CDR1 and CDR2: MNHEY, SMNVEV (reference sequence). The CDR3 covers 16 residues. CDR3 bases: TGTGCCAGCAGTTATGGGGGAGCGGAGAGCACAGATACGCAGTATTTT. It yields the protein CASSYGGAESTDTQYF.

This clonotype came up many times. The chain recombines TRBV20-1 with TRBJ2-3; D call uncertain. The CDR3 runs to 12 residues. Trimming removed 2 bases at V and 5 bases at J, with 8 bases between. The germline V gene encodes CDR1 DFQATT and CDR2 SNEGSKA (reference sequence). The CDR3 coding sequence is TGCAGTGCTAGAAGGAACCTAGATACGCAGTATTTT. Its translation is CSARRNLDTQYF.

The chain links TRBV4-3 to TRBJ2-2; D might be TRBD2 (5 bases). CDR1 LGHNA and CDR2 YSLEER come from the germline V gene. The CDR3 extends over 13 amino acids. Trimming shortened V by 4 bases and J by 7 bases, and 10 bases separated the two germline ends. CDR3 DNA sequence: TGCGCCAGCAGCCCCAGTGGAGGCGGGGAGCTGTTTTTT. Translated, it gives CASSPSGGGELFF.

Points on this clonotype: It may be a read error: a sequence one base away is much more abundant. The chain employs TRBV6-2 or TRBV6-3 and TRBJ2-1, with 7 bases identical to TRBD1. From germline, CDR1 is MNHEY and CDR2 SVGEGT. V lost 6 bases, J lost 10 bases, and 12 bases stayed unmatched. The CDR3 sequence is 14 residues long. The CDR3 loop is CASRPPTGISEQFF. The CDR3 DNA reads TGTGCCAGCAGACCCCCGACAGGGATCAGCGAGCAGTTCTTC.

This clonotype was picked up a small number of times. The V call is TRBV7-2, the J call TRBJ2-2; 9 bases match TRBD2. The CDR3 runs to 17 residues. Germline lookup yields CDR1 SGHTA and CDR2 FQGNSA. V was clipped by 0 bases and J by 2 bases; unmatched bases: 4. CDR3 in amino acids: CASSLASLAGNTGELFF. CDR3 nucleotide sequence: TGTGCCAGCAGCTTAGCGTCGCTAGCGGGAAACACCGGGGAGCTGTTTTTT.

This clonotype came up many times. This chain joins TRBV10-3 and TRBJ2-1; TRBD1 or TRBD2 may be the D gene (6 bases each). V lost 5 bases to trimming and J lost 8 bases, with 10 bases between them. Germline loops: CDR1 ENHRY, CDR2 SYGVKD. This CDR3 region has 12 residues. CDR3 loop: CAISRGLYEQFF. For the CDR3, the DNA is TGTGCCATCAGTCGGGGGCTGTATGAGCAGTTCTTC.

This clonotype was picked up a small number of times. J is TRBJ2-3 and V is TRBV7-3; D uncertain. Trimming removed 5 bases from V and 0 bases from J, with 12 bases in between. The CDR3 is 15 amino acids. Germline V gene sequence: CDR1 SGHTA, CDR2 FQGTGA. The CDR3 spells CASSQRRASTDTQYF. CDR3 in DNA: TGTGCCAGCAGCCAAAGAAGGGCTAGCACAGATACGCAGTATTTT.

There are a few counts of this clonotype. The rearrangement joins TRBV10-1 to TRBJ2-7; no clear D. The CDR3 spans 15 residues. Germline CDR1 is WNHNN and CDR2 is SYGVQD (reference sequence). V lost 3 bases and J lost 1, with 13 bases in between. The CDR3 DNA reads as TGCGCCAGCAGTGAAGCGCCCCCCGGGTCCTACGAGCAGTACTTC. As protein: CASSEAPPGSYEQYF.

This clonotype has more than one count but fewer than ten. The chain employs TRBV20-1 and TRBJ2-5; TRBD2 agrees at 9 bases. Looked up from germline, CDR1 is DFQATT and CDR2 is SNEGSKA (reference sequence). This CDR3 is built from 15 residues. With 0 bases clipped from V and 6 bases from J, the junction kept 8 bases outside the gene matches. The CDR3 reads CSARDGREGQKTQYF. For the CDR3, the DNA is TGCAGTGCTAGAGATGGGCGGGAGGGCCAGAAGACCCAGTACTTC.

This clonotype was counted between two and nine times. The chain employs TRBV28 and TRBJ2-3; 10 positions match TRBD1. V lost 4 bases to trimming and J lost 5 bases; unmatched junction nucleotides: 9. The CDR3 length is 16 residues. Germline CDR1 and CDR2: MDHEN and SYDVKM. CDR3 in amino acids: CASSSETGGRGDTQYF. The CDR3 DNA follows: TGTGCCAGCAGTTCAGAGACAGGGGGCAGGGGAGATACGCAGTATTTT.

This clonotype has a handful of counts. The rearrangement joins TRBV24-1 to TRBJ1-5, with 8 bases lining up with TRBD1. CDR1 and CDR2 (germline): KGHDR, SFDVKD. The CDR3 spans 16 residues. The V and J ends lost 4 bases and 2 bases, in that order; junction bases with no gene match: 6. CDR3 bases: TGTGCCACCAGTGAGGCCGGACAGGGTGGCAATCAGCCCCAGCATTTT. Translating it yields CATSEAGQGGNQPQHF.

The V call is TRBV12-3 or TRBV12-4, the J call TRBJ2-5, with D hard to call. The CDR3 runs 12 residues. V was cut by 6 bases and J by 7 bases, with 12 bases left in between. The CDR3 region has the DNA TGTGCCAGCAGCTTGCATAGAGGGACCCAGTACTTC. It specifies CASSLHRGTQYF.

CDR3 bases: TGCGCCAGCACCAGGCCCAAGGACAGGCATTGGACTAGATCGCAGTATTTT. Translated, it gives CASTRPKDRHWTRSQYF. The chain has TRBV23-1 and TRBJ2-3; D may be TRBD1 or TRBD2 (7 bases each). TRBV23-1 belongs to the ORF category, with a function that is uncertain. This CDR3 contains 17 residues. V lost 7 bases, J lost 10 bases, and 30 bases lay in between.

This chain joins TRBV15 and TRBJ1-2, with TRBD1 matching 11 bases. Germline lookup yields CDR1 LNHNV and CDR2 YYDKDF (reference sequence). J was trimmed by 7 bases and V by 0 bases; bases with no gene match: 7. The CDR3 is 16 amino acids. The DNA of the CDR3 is TGTGCCACCAGCAGAGATTGGACAGGGGGCGCACCTGGCTACACCTTC. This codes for CATSRDWTGGAPGYTF.

The CDR3 DNA reads TGTGCCAGCAGTGAGCGGGAGGGCCGTTGGAATGAGCAGTTCTTC. It yields the protein CASSEREGRWNEQFF. The chain uses TRBV2 and TRBJ2-1; 9 positions agree with TRBD2. From germline, CDR1 is SNHLY and CDR2 FYNNEI. This CDR3 comprises 15 residues. V lost 3 bases and J lost 7; bases outside the gene matches: 7.